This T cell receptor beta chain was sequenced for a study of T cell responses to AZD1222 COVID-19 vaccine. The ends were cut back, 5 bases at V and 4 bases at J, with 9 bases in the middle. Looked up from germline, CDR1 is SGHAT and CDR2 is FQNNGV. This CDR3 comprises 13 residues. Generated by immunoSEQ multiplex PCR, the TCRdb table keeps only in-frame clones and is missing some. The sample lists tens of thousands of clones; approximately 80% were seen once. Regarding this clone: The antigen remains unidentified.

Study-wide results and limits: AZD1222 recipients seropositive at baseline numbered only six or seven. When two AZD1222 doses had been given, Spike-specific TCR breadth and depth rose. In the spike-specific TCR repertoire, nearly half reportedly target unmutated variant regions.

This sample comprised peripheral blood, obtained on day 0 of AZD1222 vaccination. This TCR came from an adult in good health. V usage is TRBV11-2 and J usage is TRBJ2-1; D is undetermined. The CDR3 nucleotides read TGTGCCAGCAGCCTGGACCAATACAATGAGCAGTTCTTC. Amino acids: CASSLDQYNEQFF.